Described below is a single T cell receptor beta chain sequence and its context. Germline CDR1 and CDR2: SGHTA and FQGNSA. The junction had 9 bases not matched to a gene; V was cut back by 2 bases and J by 4 bases. This CDR3 is 16 amino acids long. The sample belongs to a study of blood T cell repertoires in COVID-19. Study background: There were acute and convalescent COVID-19 samples, and they came from the United States, Italy and Spain. Nucleic acid was either cDNA or gDNA, and it came from T cells, B-cell-depleted T cells, or PBMCs.

Repertoires were generated with immunoSEQ multiplex PCR, while TCRdb's copy carries only in-frame clones and drops some. The data contain some 200,000 clones, about 85% of them singletons. This TCR was recovered from a woman aged 80 or over with acute or convalescent COVID-19. The chain recombines TRBV7-2 with TRBJ1-2, with 8 positions matching TRBD1. The sequencing sample was made of peripheral blood. The CDR3 DNA is TGTGCCAGCAGCTTACGCCAGGGGGCGCATCTCTATGGCTACACCTTC. Translating gives CASSLRQGAHLYGYTF.